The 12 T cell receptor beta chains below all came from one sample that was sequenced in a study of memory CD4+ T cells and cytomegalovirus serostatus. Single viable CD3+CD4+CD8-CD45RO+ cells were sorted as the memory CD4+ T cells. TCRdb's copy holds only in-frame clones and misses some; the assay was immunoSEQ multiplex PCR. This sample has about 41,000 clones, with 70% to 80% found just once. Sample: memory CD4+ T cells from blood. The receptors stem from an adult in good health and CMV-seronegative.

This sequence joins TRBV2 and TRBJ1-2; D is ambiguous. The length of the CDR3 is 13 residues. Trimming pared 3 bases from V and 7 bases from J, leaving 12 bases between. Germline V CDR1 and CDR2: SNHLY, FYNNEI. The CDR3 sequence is CASSDPGLGGYTF. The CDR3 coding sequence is TGTGCCAGCAGTGATCCCGGCCTGGGTGGCTACACCTTC.

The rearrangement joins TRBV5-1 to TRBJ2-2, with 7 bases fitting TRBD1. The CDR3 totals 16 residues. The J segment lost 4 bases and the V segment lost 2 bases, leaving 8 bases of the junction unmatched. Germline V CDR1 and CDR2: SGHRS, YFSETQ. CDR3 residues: CASSFNRGIRTGELFF. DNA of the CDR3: TGCGCCAGCAGCTTCAACAGGGGAATTCGCACCGGGGAGCTGTTTTTT.

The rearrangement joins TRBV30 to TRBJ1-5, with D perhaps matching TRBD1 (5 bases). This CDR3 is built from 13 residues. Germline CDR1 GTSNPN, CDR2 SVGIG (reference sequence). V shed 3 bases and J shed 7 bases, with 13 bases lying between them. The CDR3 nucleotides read TGTGCCTGGAGCAGTCTGGGGGGGCAGCCCCAGCATTTT. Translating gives CAWSSLGGQPQHF.

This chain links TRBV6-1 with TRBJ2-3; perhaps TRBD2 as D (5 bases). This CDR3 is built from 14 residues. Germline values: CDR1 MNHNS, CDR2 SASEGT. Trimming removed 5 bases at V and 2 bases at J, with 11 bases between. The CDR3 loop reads CASSRTGDTDTQYF. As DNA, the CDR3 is TGTGCCAGCAGTAGGACTGGCGACACAGATACGCAGTATTTT.

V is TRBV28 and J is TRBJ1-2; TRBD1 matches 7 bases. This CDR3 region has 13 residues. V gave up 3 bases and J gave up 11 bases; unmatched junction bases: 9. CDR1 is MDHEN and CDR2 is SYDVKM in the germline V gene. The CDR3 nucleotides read TGTGCCAGCAGTTTTGGAGGGACAGTTAGTTACACCTTC. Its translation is CASSFGGTVSYTF.

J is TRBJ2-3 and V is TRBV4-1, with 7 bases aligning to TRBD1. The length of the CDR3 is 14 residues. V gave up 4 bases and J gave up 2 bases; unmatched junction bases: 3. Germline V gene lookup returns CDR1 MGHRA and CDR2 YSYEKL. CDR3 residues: CASSPDRDTDTQYF. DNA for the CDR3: TGCGCCAGCAGCCCAGACAGGGACACAGATACGCAGTATTTT.

The CDR3 protein is CASSRLVGQSNTGELFF. DNA for the CDR3: TGTGCCAGCTCACGGCTGGTGGGACAGTCCAACACCGGGGAGCTGTTTTTT. V and J are TRBV18 and TRBJ2-2; the match to TRBD1 covers 7 bases. The germline V gene encodes CDR1 KGHSH and CDR2 LQKENI. The CDR3 is 17 residues long. V lost 4 bases and J lost 2; bases outside the gene matches: 10.

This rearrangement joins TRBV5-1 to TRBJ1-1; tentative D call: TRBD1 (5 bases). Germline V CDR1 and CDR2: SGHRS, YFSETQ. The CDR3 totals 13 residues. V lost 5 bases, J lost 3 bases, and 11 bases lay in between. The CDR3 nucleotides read TGCGCCAGCAGGTTTTGGGGCGACACTGAAGCTTTCTTT. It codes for CASRFWGDTEAFF.

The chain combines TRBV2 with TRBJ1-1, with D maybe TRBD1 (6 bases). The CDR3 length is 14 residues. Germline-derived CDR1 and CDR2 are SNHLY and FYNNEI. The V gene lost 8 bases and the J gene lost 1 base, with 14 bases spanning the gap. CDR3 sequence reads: CASERGGTNTEAFF. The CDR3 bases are TGTGCCAGCGAAAGAGGGGGGACGAACACTGAAGCTTTCTTT.

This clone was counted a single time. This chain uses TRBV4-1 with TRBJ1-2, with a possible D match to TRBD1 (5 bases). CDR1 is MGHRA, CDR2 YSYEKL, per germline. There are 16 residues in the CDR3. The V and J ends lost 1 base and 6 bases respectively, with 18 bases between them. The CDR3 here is CASSQGRQGRTDGYTF. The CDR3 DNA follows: TGCGCCAGCAGCCAAGGAAGGCAGGGCCGGACTGATGGCTACACCTTC.

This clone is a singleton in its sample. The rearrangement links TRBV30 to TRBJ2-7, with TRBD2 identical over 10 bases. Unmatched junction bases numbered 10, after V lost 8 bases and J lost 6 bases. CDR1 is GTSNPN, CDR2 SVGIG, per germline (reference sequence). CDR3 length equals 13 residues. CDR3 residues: CATSSGGQGEQYF. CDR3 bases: TGTGCCACGTCTAGCGGGGGTCAAGGCGAGCAGTACTTC.

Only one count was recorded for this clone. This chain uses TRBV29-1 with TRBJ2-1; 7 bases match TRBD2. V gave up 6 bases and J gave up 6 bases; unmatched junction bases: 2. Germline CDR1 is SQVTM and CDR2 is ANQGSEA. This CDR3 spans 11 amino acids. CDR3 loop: CSVWGGNEQFF. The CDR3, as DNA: TGCAGCGTCTGGGGGGGCAATGAGCAGTTCTTC.